The 17 T cell receptor beta chains presented below share a single source sample, sequenced in a study of T cell repertoires in cytomegalovirus infection. In TCRdb, the reads were re-called with MiXCR into one record per CDR3 protein. The sample includes 45,000 to 55,000 distinct CDR3 sequences, about 20% seen only once; the top ten take about 90%. No antigens are known for them. Material: CD8+ T cells from cultured PBMCs, obtained from culture after CMV antigen stimulation. These receptors all stem from a human donor in good health (CMV status not recorded). Some clones in this sample may be carry-over from other donors' samples.

The chain employs TRBV5-6 and TRBJ2-1; D assignment may be TRBD1 or TRBD2 (5 bases each). Germline CDR1 and CDR2: SGHDT and YYEEEE. V lost 4 bases and J 9 bases, leaving 17 bases between the germline ends. The CDR3 consists of 14 residues. CDR3: CASSPMGPPSEQFF. CDR3 in DNA: TGTGCCAGCAGCCCTATGGGACCGCCATCTGAGCAGTTCTTC.

This sequence joins TRBV7-9 and TRBJ1-2, with 8 bases lining up with TRBD1. V gave up 1 base and J gave up 4 bases; unmatched junction bases: 2. Looked up from germline, CDR1 is SEHNR and CDR2 is FQNEAQ (reference sequence). This CDR3 is built from 14 residues. The CDR3 spells CASSLGTGTYGYTF. CDR3 bases: TGTGCCAGCAGCTTAGGGACAGGGACCTATGGCTACACCTTC.

The rearrangement uses TRBV12-3 or TRBV12-4 and TRBJ1-1; D gene ambiguous. The V end lost 11 bases, the J end lost 0 bases, and 13 bases lay between the germline ends. The CDR3 is 13 residues long. CDR3 amino acids: CASKLSLNTEAFF. The DNA of the CDR3 is TGTGCCTCGAAACTGAGTTTGAACACTGAAGCTTTCTTT.

This chain joins TRBV12-3 or TRBV12-4 and TRBJ1-1; D is undetermined. Trimming pared 5 bases from V and 1 base from J, leaving 8 bases between. This CDR3 is 13 amino acids long. CDR3 protein: CASSPNENTEAFF. CDR3 in DNA: TGTGCCAGCAGTCCCAATGAGAACACTGAAGCTTTCTTT.

To note about this clonotype: An end of the junction differs from the germline gene, which may be a read error. The CDR3 is CSARDQGFGYGQYF. CDR3 coding DNA: TGCAGTGCTAGAGATCAGGGCTTTGGATACGGGCAGTACTTC. V gene TRBV20-1 combines with J gene TRBJ2-7; the D gene is possibly TRBD1 (5 bases). This CDR3 is 14 amino acids long. The germline CDR1 and CDR2 sequences are DFQATT and SNEGSKA (reference sequence).

This clonotype was recorded a few times. V usage is TRBV7-8 and J usage is TRBJ2-5, with TRBD2 matching 8 bases. With 5 bases clipped from V and 5 bases from J, the junction kept 10 bases outside the gene matches. Per germline, CDR1 SGHVS and CDR2 FQNEAQ. The CDR3 has 15 amino acids. The CDR3 region is CASSSRLALTETQYF. CDR3 DNA: TGTGCCAGCAGCAGCCGACTAGCGTTAACGGAGACCCAGTACTTC.

The table lists this clonotype with many counts. V usage is TRBV12-3 or TRBV12-4 and J usage is TRBJ1-5; D is unresolved. The V end was cut by 1 base, the J end by 3 bases, with 7 bases between. The CDR3 runs to 14 residues. The CDR3 bases are TGTGCCAGCAGTTTAGAAGGTCCCAATCAGCCCCAGCATTTT. This encodes CASSLEGPNQPQHF.

The chain employs TRBV4-2 and TRBJ1-1, with no clear D. The germline CDR1 and CDR2 sequences are LGHNA and YNFKEQ. Deletions cut 3 bases from V and 8 bases from J, with 10 bases between. The CDR3 loop spans 12 amino acids. The CDR3 reads CASSHGRFEAFF. CDR3 bases: TGTGCCAGCAGCCACGGACGGTTCGAAGCTTTCTTT.

This clonotype appeared a few times. The chain combines TRBV7-2 with TRBJ1-4; D perhaps matches TRBD1 (5 bases). The V end lost 4 bases, the J end lost 8 bases, and 17 bases lay between the germline ends. The CDR3 has 15 amino acids. The germline V gene encodes CDR1 SGHTA and CDR2 FQGNSA. CDR3 amino acids: CASSSWDQGGEKLFF. In DNA, the CDR3 is TGTGCCAGCAGCTCCTGGGACCAGGGAGGAGAAAAACTGTTTTTT.

This clonotype was seen at least ten times. V and J are TRBV15 and TRBJ2-3; 10 positions match TRBD2. Trimming at V came to 4 bases and at J to 6 bases, leaving 7 bases not matched to a gene. CDR3 length: 15 amino acids. CDR1 and CDR2 (germline): LNHNV, YYDKDF (reference sequence). The CDR3 DNA follows: TGTGCCACCAGCAACCAAGCGGGGGGGCCCGATACGCAGTATTTT. Translation gives CATSNQAGGPDTQYF.

This clonotype showed up just a few times. CDR3: CASSARESLRVNEQFF. CDR3 DNA sequence: TGTGCCAGCAGCGCCCGGGAAAGCCTGAGGGTCAATGAGCAGTTCTTC. V is TRBV9 and J is TRBJ2-1; TRBD2 might be the D (5 bases). This CDR3 has 16 residues. Germline CDR1 reads SGDLS; CDR2 reads YYNGEE. V was clipped by 3 bases and J by 6 bases, with 19 bases between them.

Here the CDR3 reads CASIQPTGDLREQFF. CDR3 DNA sequence: TGTGCCAGCATACAACCGACAGGCGATCTCCGTGAGCAGTTCTTC. The chain has TRBV6-2 or TRBV6-3 and TRBJ2-1; TRBD1 might be the D (6 bases). The V gene lost 7 bases and the J gene lost 9 bases, with 22 bases spanning the gap. The CDR3 extends over 15 amino acids. Germline loops: CDR1 MNHEY, CDR2 SVGEGT.

This chain joins TRBV20-1 and TRBJ1-5, with D tentatively TRBD1 (5 bases). This CDR3 has 14 residues. Trimming took off 6 bases at V and 6 bases at J, with 18 bases between the two ends. Germline lookup yields CDR1 DFQATT and CDR2 SNEGSKA (reference sequence). The chain's CDR3 is CSASDRGPLQPQHF. The CDR3 bases are TGCAGTGCCTCAGACAGAGGACCGCTTCAGCCCCAGCATTTT.

This clonotype was seen more than once but under ten times. The chain carries TRBV4-3 and TRBJ1-3; D gene ambiguous. This CDR3 region has 16 residues. In germline, CDR1 is LGHNA, CDR2 YSLEER. V lost 0 bases, J lost 0 bases, and 9 bases lay in between. The chain's CDR3 is CASSQDIFSSGNTIYF. Written as DNA, the CDR3 is TGCGCCAGCAGCCAAGATATATTCAGCTCTGGAAACACCATATATTTT.

This clonotype was seen only a few times. The chain combines TRBV7-9 with TRBJ2-7; a weak D match, TRBD2 (6 bases). Trimming cost V 5 bases and J 7 bases, with 15 bases left between them. CDR1 and CDR2 (germline): SEHNR, FQNEAQ (reference sequence). This CDR3 comprises 13 residues. In nucleotides, the CDR3 is TGTGCCAGCAGCCCCGGGGGTAGTTTAGAGCAGTACTTC. Protein product: CASSPGGSLEQYF. Full variable domain (rest looked up from reference TRBV7-9 and TRBJ2-7): DTGVSQNPRHKITKRGQNVTFRCDPISEHNRLYWYRQTLGQGPEFLTYFQNEAQLEKSRLLSDRFSAERPKGSFSTLEIQRTEQGDSAMYLCASSPGGSLEQYFGPGTRLTVT.

This clonotype is judged medium-sized. The rearrangement joins TRBV7-8 to TRBJ2-1; 9 nucleotides match TRBD2. J lost 4 bases, V lost 5 bases, and 3 bases had no gene match. The germline V gene has CDR1 SGHVS and CDR2 FQNEAQ. This CDR3 comprises 14 residues. The CDR3 coding sequence is TGTGCCAGCAGCAGAGCGGGAGGATACAATGAGCAGTTCTTC. It is translated as CASSRAGGYNEQFF.

There are a few counts of this clonotype. This chain joins TRBV14 and TRBJ1-1; TRBD1 matches 7 bases. This CDR3 has 13 residues. V was pared by 1 base and J by 7 bases, with 3 bases of the junction left unmatched. Germline V gives CDR1 SGHDN, CDR2 FVKESK. CDR3 nucleotides: TGTGCCAGCAGCCAAGTGAGGGGGCTTGAAGCTTTCTTT. As protein: CASSQVRGLEAFF.